The 7 T cell receptor beta chains reported below all come from one sample, sequenced in a study of OX40 agonist ivuxolimab in advanced cancers. Assay used: immunoSEQ multiplex PCR; TCRdb lists only in-frame clones, some missing. The table includes roughly 92,000 clones, roughly 89% detected once. The source was CD4+ or CD8+ T cells sorted from blood, collected in a trial of the OX40 agonist ivuxolimab. The receptors were sampled from an adult with an advanced solid tumor such as melanoma, head and neck, liver or kidney cancer.

The chain recombines TRBV9 with TRBJ1-1; no clear D gene. Trimming left V 0 bases short and J 6 bases short, with 12 bases between. This CDR3 has 14 residues. Germline CDR1 reads SGDLS; CDR2 reads YYNGEE. The CDR3 DNA reads as TGTGCCAGCAGCGTAGTAGGCGTCGATGCTGAAGCTTTCTTT. This sequence encodes CASSVVGVDAEAFF.

This clone was seen a few times. This chain uses TRBV9 with TRBJ1-5; no firm D call. CDR3 size: 13 residues. CDR1 and CDR2 from the germline V gene are SGDLS and YYNGEE. Trimming stripped 0 bases from V and 7 bases from J, with 8 bases between. CDR3 in amino acids: CASSVGAWQPQHF. In nucleotides, the CDR3 is TGTGCCAGCAGCGTAGGCGCGTGGCAGCCCCAGCATTTT.

The chain carries TRBV11-3 and TRBJ1-1, with D unresolved. From germline, CDR1 is SGHNT and CDR2 YENEEA. V was trimmed by 0 bases and J by 1 base, leaving 6 bases between them. The CDR3 has 14 amino acids. CDR3 residues: CASSLETTNTEAFF. CDR3 bases: TGTGCCAGCAGCTTAGAGACGACGAACACTGAAGCTTTCTTT.

V and J are TRBV7-9 and TRBJ1-5; D not resolved. With 1 base removed from V and 5 bases from J, the gap between germline ends came to 3 bases. This CDR3 is built from 12 residues. Germline-derived CDR1 and CDR2 are SEHNR and FQNEAQ (reference sequence). The CDR3 reads CASSLEDQPQHF. CDR3 DNA sequence: TGTGCCAGCAGCTTAGAAGATCAGCCCCAGCATTTT.

The V call is TRBV5-1, the J call TRBJ1-3, with D possibly TRBD1 on 5 matching bases. Looked up from germline, CDR1 is SGHRS and CDR2 is YFSETQ. Trimming removed 4 bases at V and 4 bases at J, with 12 bases between. The CDR3 is made up of 14 amino acids. CDR3 DNA sequence: TGCGCCAGCAGCCCGGGGACGGAAGGAAACACCATATATTTT. Translated: CASSPGTEGNTIYF.

About this clone: At one of its ends the junction is not consistent with the germline gene, which may arise from a read error. The DNA for the CDR3 is TGTGCTAGCAGCTTAGCTTCCCGGAGAAGCGCAACTAATGAAAAACTGTTTTTT. Translating it yields CASSLASRRSATNEKLFF. This chain connects TRBV7-7 to TRBJ1-4, with D unclear. The germline CDR1 and CDR2 sequences are SSHAT and FNYEAQ (reference sequence). The CDR3 length is 18 residues. The variable domain in full, with the rest retrieved from reference TRBV7-7 and TRBJ1-4, is GAGVSQSPRYKVTKRGQDVTLRCDPISSHATLYWYQQALGQGPEFLTYFNYEAQPDKSGLPSDRFSAERPEGSISTLTIQRTEQRDSAMYRCASSLASRRSATNEKLFFGSGTQLSVL.

V gene TRBV21-1 combines with J gene TRBJ1-3. TRBV21-1 is marked as a pseudogene. This CDR3 spans 17 amino acids. In DNA form, the CDR3 reads TGTGCCAGCAGCCCGGGGACCGCTGGTGGATCTGGAAACACCATATATTTT. This gives the protein CASSPGTAGGSGNTIYF.